These T cell receptor beta chains were read from a single sample in a study of PD-1 blockade in classical Hodgkin lymphoma. TCRdb keeps only in-frame clones here, not all; method: immunoSEQ multiplex PCR. The sample comprises about 26,000 clones, around two thirds of which are singletons, and about 11% rests with the top ten. Sequencing was performed on peripheral blood mononuclear cells (PBMCs), taken before the second cycle of nivolumab. The receptors here all came from a human donor with classical Hodgkin lymphoma. CDR3s include the opening cysteine and the closing phenylalanine or tryptophan. The D gene is left open where the match is weak. Rows may omit the clone size; those that give it use once, few, many or a size class.

TRBJ1-5	TRBV18	medium-sized	NA	13	CASSPPSRQPQHF	TGTGCCAGCTCACCACCGAGTAGGCAGCCCCAGCATTTT
TRBJ2-2	TRBV5-1	NA	TRBD1	16	CASSLPTGEITGELFF	TGCGCCAGCAGCCTCCCGACAGGGGAAATTACCGGGGAGCTGTTTTTT
TRBJ2-1	TRBV27	NA	TRBD2	16	CASSSNAGGLYNEQFF	TGTGCCAGCAGTTCCAACGCGGGGGGGCTATACAATGAGCAGTTCTTC
TRBJ1-5	TRBV19	few	NA	15	CASSIFGDSNQPQHF	TGTGCCAGTAGTATTTTTGGGGATAGCAATCAGCCCCAGCATTTT
TRBJ2-5	TRBV12-5	NA	TRBD2	13	CASGREGKVTQYF	TGTGCTAGTGGCCGGGAGGGGAAAGTGACCCAGTACTTC
TRBJ1-1	TRBV9	NA	TRBD1	15	CASSGRQGVNTEAFF	TGTGCCAGCAGCGGAAGACAGGGGGTGAACACTGAAGCTTTCTTT
TRBJ1-1	TRBV9	NA	NA	14	CASSQAWGNTEAFF	TGTGCCAGCAGCCAGGCCTGGGGGAACACTGAAGCTTTCTTT
TRBJ2-7	TRBV5-1	NA	NA	15	CASSPEPVKNYEQYF	TGCGCCAGCAGCCCGGAACCAGTGAAAAACTACGAGCAGTACTTC
TRBJ2-7	TRBV7-2	NA	NA	13	CASSLRGTHEQYF	TGTGCCAGCAGCTTACGCGGGACCCACGAGCAGTACTTC
TRBJ1-1	TRBV25-1	NA	NA	13	CASSVGYSTEAFF	TGTGCCAGCAGTGTGGGTTATAGCACTGAAGCTTTCTTT
TRBJ1-1	TRBV6-5	NA	NA	13	CASSYSGGGWAFF	TGTGCCAGCAGTTACTCGGGGGGAGGGTGGGCTTTCTTT
TRBJ1-2	TRBV29-1	NA	NA	11	CSVGGTYGYTF	TGCAGCGTTGGGGGCACCTATGGCTACACCTTC
TRBJ2-5	TRBV7-2	NA	TRBD1	13	CASSFQGAETQYF	TGTGCCAGCAGCTTCCAGGGGGCCGAGACCCAGTACTTC
TRBJ2-7	TRBV30	medium-sized	NA	16	CAWSVGAMGMNGEQYF	TGTGCCTGGAGTGTAGGAGCCATGGGGATGAATGGCGAGCAGTACTTC
TRBJ1-4	TRBV19	NA	TRBD1	13	CASSYRGGEKLFF	TGTGCCAGTAGTTACAGGGGCGGTGAAAAACTGTTTTTT
TRBJ1-1	TRBV28	NA	TRBD1	14	CASSKGQGNTEAFF	TGTGCCAGCAGTAAGGGACAGGGGAACACTGAAGCTTTCTTT
TRBJ2-4	TRBV2	NA	TRBD1	13	CASRDRGLYIQYF	TGTGCCAGCAGGGACAGGGGACTATACATTCAGTACTTC
TRBJ1-4	TRBV10-3	NA	NA	15	CAIGGDGATNEKLFF	TGTGCCATCGGGGGGGACGGCGCAACTAATGAAAAACTGTTTTTT
TRBJ2-7	TRBV29-1	NA	TRBD2	14	CSVLGLARSYEQYF	TGCAGCGTCCTGGGACTAGCGCGATCCTACGAGCAGTACTTC
TRBJ2-7	TRBV7-9	NA	TRBD1	14	CASSIGTGVGEQYF	TGTGCCAGCAGCATTGGGACAGGGGTTGGGGAGCAGTACTTC
TRBJ2-2	TRBV10-1	NA	NA	14	CASSRAPEAGELFF	TGCGCCAGCAGCCGGGCCCCCGAGGCCGGGGAGCTGTTTTTT
TRBJ2-3	TRBV6-1	NA	TRBD2	18	CASSEYPLGTSGTDTQYF	TGTGCCAGCAGTGAATACCCGCTAGGGACTAGCGGCACAGATACGCAGTATTTT
TRBJ2-5	TRBV6-4	NA	NA	13	CASRNYSGETQYF	TGTGCCAGCAGGAATTATAGCGGAGAGACCCAGTACTTC
TRBJ2-1	TRBV6-1	NA	TRBD2	14	CASSVAGGRNEQFF	TGTGCCAGCAGTGTTGCGGGAGGGCGTAATGAGCAGTTCTTC
TRBJ2-2	TRBV10-3	NA	NA	16	CAISESGSWDTGELFF	TGTGCCATCAGTGAAAGTGGGAGTTGGGACACCGGGGAGCTGTTTTTT
TRBJ1-6	TRBV5-6	once	NA	17	CASSTVRAGSYNSPLHF	TGTGCCAGCAGCACCGTGAGGGCAGGCTCCTATAATTCACCCCTCCACTTT
TRBJ2-7	TRBV2	NA	NA	14	CASRPQTATYEQYF	TGTGCCAGCAGGCCCCAGACAGCCACCTACGAGCAGTACTTC
TRBJ2-7	TRBV5-3	NA	NA	13	CARSLWGPNEQYF	TGTGCCAGAAGCTTGTGGGGCCCAAACGAGCAGTACTTC
TRBJ2-1	TRBV7-9	NA	NA	14	CASSLVGSNNEQFF	TGTGCCAGCAGCTTAGTTGGCAGTAACAATGAGCAGTTCTTC
TRBJ2-7	TRBV6-1	NA	NA	11	CASSLGAPKYF	TGTGCCAGCAGTTTGGGCGCGCCCAAGTACTTC
TRBJ1-2	TRBV5-1	few	TRBD1	14	CASALPGTGYGYTF	TGCGCCAGTGCACTTCCCGGGACAGGCTATGGCTACACCTTC
TRBJ1-1	TRBV2	NA	NA	10	CASRSVVAFF	TGTGCCAGTCGGTCCGTCGTAGCTTTCTTT
TRBJ2-5	TRBV30	few	TRBD1	17	CAWSRGQGKPSQETQYF	TGTGCCTGGAGTAGGGGACAGGGGAAACCTAGCCAAGAGACCCAGTACTTC
TRBJ1-1	TRBV6-6	few	NA	13	CASRRSVNTEAFF	TGTGCCAGCAGACGATCAGTGAACACTGAAGCTTTCTTT
TRBJ1-2	TRBV6-5	once	TRBD1	13	CASFRGPYYGYTF	TGTGCCAGCTTCAGGGGGCCGTACTATGGCTACACCTTC
TRBJ1-3	TRBV4-3	NA	NA	14	CASSQEPSGNTIYF	TGCGCCAGCAGCCAAGAGCCCTCTGGAAACACCATATATTTT
TRBJ1-1	TRBV2	many	NA	13	CASSTGWNTEAFF	TGTGCCAGCAGCACAGGGTGGAACACTGAAGCTTTCTTT
TRBJ1-2	TRBV30	NA	TRBD1	13	CAWRTGRDYGYTF	TGTGCCTGGAGGACAGGGCGAGACTATGGCTACACCTTC
TRBJ2-3	TRBV7-2	NA	NA	12	CASSWRADTQYF	TGTGCCAGCAGCTGGCGGGCAGATACGCAGTATTTT
TRBJ1-4	TRBV7-6	NA	NA	13	CASSPQWGGRLFF	TGTGCCAGCAGCCCACAGTGGGGGGGCCGACTGTTTTTT
TRBJ1-3	TRBV6-5	NA	NA	14	CASSQGKTGNTIYF	TGTGCCAGCAGCCAGGGGAAGACTGGAAACACCATATATTTT
TRBJ2-5	TRBV10-3	NA	NA	10	CAVGEETQYF	TGTGCCGTAGGGGAAGAGACCCAGTACTTC
TRBJ1-2	TRBV6-4	NA	TRBD1	15	CASSRDRGTNYGYTF	TGTGCCAGCAGCCGGGACAGGGGCACTAACTATGGCTACACCTTC
TRBJ2-5	TRBV10-3	once	TRBD2	14	CAISDSGGEETQYF	TGTGCCATCAGCGACAGCGGGGGGGAAGAGACCCAGTACTTC
TRBJ1-4	TRBV5-1	NA	TRBD1	14	CASSRGDSNEKLFF	TGCGCCAGCAGCAGAGGGGACAGTAATGAAAAACTGTTTTTT
TRBJ2-5	TRBV6-5	NA	NA	13	CASRDGTQETQYF	TGTGCCAGCAGGGACGGAACCCAAGAGACCCAGTACTTC
TRBJ1-2	TRBV2	medium-sized	TRBD1	13	CASSVTGGRGYTF	TGTGCCAGCAGTGTGACAGGGGGCCGTGGCTACACCTTC